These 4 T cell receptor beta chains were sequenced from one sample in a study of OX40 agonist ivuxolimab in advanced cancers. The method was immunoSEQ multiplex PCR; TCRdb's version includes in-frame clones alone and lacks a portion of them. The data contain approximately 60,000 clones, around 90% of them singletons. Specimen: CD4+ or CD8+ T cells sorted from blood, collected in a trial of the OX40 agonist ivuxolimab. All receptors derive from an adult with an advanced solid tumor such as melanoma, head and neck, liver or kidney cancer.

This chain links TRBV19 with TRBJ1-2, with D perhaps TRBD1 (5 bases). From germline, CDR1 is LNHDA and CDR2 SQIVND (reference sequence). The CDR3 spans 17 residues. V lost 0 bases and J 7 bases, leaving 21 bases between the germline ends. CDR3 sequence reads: CASSIDQARGLYGGYTF. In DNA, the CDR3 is TGTGCCAGTAGTATAGATCAGGCGAGGGGCCTGTATGGTGGCTACACCTTC. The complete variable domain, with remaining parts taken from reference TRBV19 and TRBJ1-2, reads DGGITQSPKYLFRKEGQNVTLSCEQNLNHDAMYWYRQDPGQGLRLIYYSQIVNDFQKGDIAEGYSVSREKKESFPLTVTSAQKNPTAFYLCASSIDQARGLYGGYTFGSGTRLTVV.

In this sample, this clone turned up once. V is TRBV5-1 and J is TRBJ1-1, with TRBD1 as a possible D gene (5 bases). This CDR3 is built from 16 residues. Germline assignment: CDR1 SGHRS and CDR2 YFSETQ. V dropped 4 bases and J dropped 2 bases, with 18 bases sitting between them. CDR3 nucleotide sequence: TGCGCCAGCAGCCGAAGCGACAGAATTACCAACACTGAAGCTTTCTTT. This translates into CASSRSDRITNTEAFF.

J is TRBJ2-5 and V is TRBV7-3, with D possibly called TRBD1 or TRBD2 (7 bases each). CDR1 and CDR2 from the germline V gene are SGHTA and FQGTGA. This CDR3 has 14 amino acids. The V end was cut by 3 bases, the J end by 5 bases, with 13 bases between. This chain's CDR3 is CASSLGGGAETQYF. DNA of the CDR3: TGTGCCAGCAGCTTGGGAGGGGGCGCGGAGACCCAGTACTTC.

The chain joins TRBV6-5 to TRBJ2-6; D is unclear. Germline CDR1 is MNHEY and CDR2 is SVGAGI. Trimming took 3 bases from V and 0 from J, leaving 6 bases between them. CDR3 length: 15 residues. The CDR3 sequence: CASSYQPSGANVLTF. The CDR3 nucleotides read TGTGCCAGCAGTTATCAGCCCTCTGGGGCCAACGTCCTGACTTTC.